Listed here are 17 T cell receptor beta chains from one sample, sequenced in a study of post-analysis software for immune sequencing data. Study-level results: In patients, about 5 TRBV segments were more frequent than in controls, with TRBV5-6, TRBV5-1 and TRBV20-1 among them.

Each TCR beta cDNA library carried unique molecular identifiers. One entry per CDR3 protein, called by TCRdb with MiXCR from the PCR reads. The sample has 820,000 or so distinct CDR3 sequences, roughly half seen once. Their antigens are not known. The sequenced material came from blood. The source of these receptors is a girl aged 5 to 17 with multiple sclerosis.

V and J are TRBV20-1 and TRBJ2-1; D is unresolved. The V gene's germline CDR1 is DFQATT and CDR2 SNEGSKA (reference sequence). Trimming took off 5 bases at V and 6 bases at J, with 17 bases between the two ends. The CDR3 spans 14 residues. The CDR3 DNA reads as TGCAGTGCTGTAGCTTCCCCGCCGGGCAATGAGCAGTTCTTC. Encoded protein: CSAVASPPGNEQFF.

Regarding this clonotype: A much larger clone is a single base away; this may be a read error. The CDR3 loop is CASSQDRDRTYNEQLF. The CDR3 DNA reads TGTGCCAGCAGCCAAGATCGGGACCGTACCTACAATGAGCAGCTCTTC. V usage is TRBV14 and J usage is TRBJ2-1; TRBD1 or TRBD2 may be the D gene (5 bases each). The V gene's germline CDR1 is SGHDN and CDR2 FVKESK. There are 16 residues in the CDR3.

The chain is built from TRBV20-1 and TRBJ2-5, with 12 bases that match TRBD2. The CDR3 length is 16 residues. Looked up from germline, CDR1 is DFQATT and CDR2 is SNEGSKA (reference sequence). V lost 4 bases, J lost 4 bases, and 10 bases stayed unmatched. Written as DNA, the CDR3 is TGCAGTGCTATCGACGCTAGCGGGAGGGCCGGAGAGACCCAGTACTTC. Protein sequence: CSAIDASGRAGETQYF.

This clonotype was seen only once. The chain carries TRBV4-1 and TRBJ2-7; D is unclear. The germline V and J ends were trimmed by 3 bases and 3 bases, with 12 bases remaining between them. The CDR3 loop spans 14 amino acids. Looked up from germline, CDR1 is MGHRA and CDR2 is YSYEKL. The CDR3 sequence is CASSQWASDYEQYF. DNA of the CDR3: TGCGCCAGCAGCCAGTGGGCGTCCGACTACGAGCAGTACTTC.

This chain uses TRBV7-3 with TRBJ2-7; weak D call: TRBD1 (6 bases). V lost 4 bases, J lost 6 bases, and 13 bases lay in between. The CDR3 is 13 residues long. Germline assignment: CDR1 SGHTA and CDR2 FQGTGA. Written as DNA, the CDR3 is TGTGCCAGCAGCTCCAGGGGAAGCGGCGAGCAGTACTTC. This sequence encodes CASSSRGSGEQYF.

This clonotype has only a few counts. The limits of the CDR3 on the DNA are not certain, so only TCRdb's listed CDR3 is given. The V and J genes are TRBV28 and TRBJ2-3; the table gives TRBD2 as D, unverified against the DNA. Per germline, CDR1 MDHEN and CDR2 SYDVKM. The CDR3 length equals 15 residues, ends included. CDR3 protein: CASSTFGAPVTTQYF.

The V gene is TRBV5-1, the J gene TRBJ1-1, with 8 positions matching TRBD1. This CDR3 comprises 15 residues. Germline-derived CDR1 and CDR2 are SGHRS and YFSETQ. V shed 4 bases and J 4 bases; nucleotides not matched to a gene: 9. CDR3 nucleotide sequence: TGCGCCAGCAGCCCGTTGACAGGGGCGGCCACTGAAGCTTTCTTT. Its protein is CASSPLTGAATEAFF.

V usage is TRBV5-1 and J usage is TRBJ2-3, with 9 bases that match TRBD1. Germline CDR1 SGHRS, CDR2 YFSETQ. This CDR3 spans 16 amino acids. V trimming: 4 bases; J trimming: 5 bases; junction bases outside the gene matches: 11. Written as DNA, the CDR3 is TGCGCCAGCAGCCCGGGAAGGACAGGGGTGGTAGATACGCAGTATTTT. Its translation is CASSPGRTGVVDTQYF.

V is TRBV9 and J is TRBJ2-7; D is undetermined. Germline V lookup: CDR1 SGDLS, CDR2 YYNGEE. The CDR3 sequence is 16 residues long. The ends were cut back, 0 bases at V and 1 base at J, with 14 bases in the middle. This chain's CDR3 is CASSVGAGYHSYEQYF. The CDR3 DNA reads as TGTGCCAGCAGCGTAGGTGCAGGCTATCATTCCTACGAGCAGTACTTC.

This clonotype showed up just a few times. V and J are TRBV16 and TRBJ2-3, with 9 bases matching TRBD1. The germline gives CDR1 KGHSY, CDR2 FQNENV. The CDR3 consists of 16 residues. V dropped 0 bases and J dropped 2; count of bases not matched to a gene: 3. Here the CDR3 reads CASSQSRTGATDTQYF. The CDR3 region has the DNA TGTGCCAGCAGCCAATCGAGGACAGGGGCCACAGATACGCAGTATTTT.

The DNA of the CDR3 is TGCAGTGCTAGAGATCCTAGGGAAGGGAGTGAAAAACTGTTTTTT. This sequence encodes CSARDPREGSEKLFF. The chain carries TRBV20-1 and TRBJ1-4; D is ambiguous. Trimming left V 0 bases short and J 7 bases short, with 15 bases between. From germline, CDR1 is DFQATT and CDR2 SNEGSKA (reference sequence). CDR3 length: 15 residues.

This chain joins TRBV20-1 and TRBJ1-1; TRBD1 matches 9 bases. Germline assignment: CDR1 DFQATT and CDR2 SNEGSKA (reference sequence). CDR3 length: 12 residues. V lost 5 bases, J lost 8 bases, and 6 bases stayed unmatched. The CDR3 region is CSAATGGAEAFF. The CDR3 DNA reads TGCAGTGCTGCCACAGGGGGCGCGGAAGCTTTCTTT.

The chain has TRBV7-9 and TRBJ2-3, with D tentatively TRBD1 or TRBD2 (5 bases each). This CDR3 contains 15 residues. V gave up 2 bases and J gave up 4 bases, with 13 bases separating them. From germline, CDR1 is SEHNR and CDR2 FQNEAQ (reference sequence). The CDR3, as DNA: TGTGCCAGCAGCTTACCAGGGAGTGAGGCAGATACGCAGTATTTT. Its translation: CASSLPGSEADTQYF.

The J gene is TRBJ1-1, the V gene TRBV7-2, with unresolved D. The germline V gene encodes CDR1 SGHTA and CDR2 FQGNSA. Trimming pared 6 bases from V and 2 bases from J, leaving 10 bases between. The CDR3 is 13 residues long. The CDR3 DNA reads as TGTGCCAGCAGTCGAGGCGGTAACACTGAAGCTTTCTTT. Translation: CASSRGGNTEAFF.

This chain joins TRBV11-2 and TRBJ2-3; weak D call: TRBD1 (6 bases). CDR3 size: 13 residues. The V end lost 1 base, the J end lost 7 bases, and 9 bases lay between the germline ends. CDR1 is SGHAT and CDR2 is FQNNGV in the germline V gene. CDR3 residues: CASSLGTVNTQYF. The DNA for the CDR3 is TGTGCCAGCAGCTTAGGGACAGTTAATACGCAGTATTTT.

This clonotype was observed a single time. The rearrangement joins TRBV6-6 to TRBJ1-5, with unresolved D. The V and J ends lost 6 bases and 1 base respectively, with 7 bases between them. There are 13 residues in the CDR3. Germline values: CDR1 MNHNY, CDR2 SVGAGI (reference sequence). CDR3 protein: CASRKVSNQPQHF. In nucleotides, the CDR3 is TGTGCCAGCAGGAAGGTGAGCAATCAGCCCCAGCATTTT.

This rearrangement joins TRBV3-1 to TRBJ2-1; 8 bases fit TRBD2. Per germline, CDR1 LGHDT and CDR2 YNNKEL (reference sequence). V trimming: 1 base; J trimming: 3 bases; junction bases outside the gene matches: 5. The CDR3 covers 16 residues. In DNA form, the CDR3 reads TGTGCCAGCAGCCAAGGAGGCGGGACTAGCTACAATGAGCAGTTCTTC. This encodes CASSQGGGTSYNEQFF.